A single sample is the source of the 18 T cell receptor beta chains below, sequenced in a study of blood T cell repertoires in COVID-19. Measured with immunoSEQ multiplex PCR; TCRdb has only the in-frame clones, and not every one. The data contain 220,000 or so clones, around 84% of them seen just once; the ten biggest clones take up approximately 2.6%. The sequencing input was peripheral blood. The receptors stem from a man aged 50 to 60 who had recovered from COVID-19.

This rearrangement joins TRBV5-1 to TRBJ1-3, with 8 bases aligning to TRBD1. The V and J ends lost 4 bases and 0 bases, in that order; junction bases with no gene match: 6. The CDR3 extends over 16 amino acids. In germline, CDR1 is SGHRS, CDR2 YFSETQ. This chain's CDR3 is CASSPGTGLSGNTIYF. In DNA form, the CDR3 reads TGCGCCAGCAGCCCCGGGACAGGACTCTCTGGAAACACCATATATTTT.

J is TRBJ1-2 and V is TRBV28, with unresolved D. Between the trimmed V and J ends, which lost 6 bases and 7 bases, there was a span of 6 bases. Per the germline V gene, CDR1 is MDHEN and CDR2 is SYDVKM. CDR3 size: 10 residues. The CDR3: CASRSFGYTF. The CDR3, as DNA: TGTGCCAGCAGGTCTTTTGGCTACACCTTC.

The J gene is TRBJ2-5, the V gene TRBV5-1; 9 bases are a match to TRBD1. This CDR3 contains 15 residues. In germline, CDR1 is SGHRS, CDR2 YFSETQ. The V and J ends lost 3 bases and 5 bases, in that order; junction bases with no gene match: 8. The CDR3 region has the DNA TGCGCCAGCAGCTCTACAGGGGGCGCGTTTGAGACCCAGTACTTC. This gives the protein CASSSTGGAFETQYF.

The gene calls are TRBV30 and TRBJ2-6; D is unresolved. The germline gives CDR1 GTSNPN, CDR2 SVGIG (reference sequence). The V gene lost 3 bases and the J gene lost 0 bases, with 15 bases spanning the gap. The CDR3 spans 17 residues. The CDR3 spells CAWRASPPLSGANVLTF. DNA for the CDR3: TGTGCCTGGAGGGCCTCGCCGCCTCTCTCTGGGGCCAACGTCCTGACTTTC.

The CDR3 loop reads CASSLGPSWYQETQYF. DNA for the CDR3: TGTGCCAGCAGCTTAGGGCCCTCCTGGTACCAAGAGACCCAGTACTTC. The chain couples TRBV11-2 to TRBJ2-5; D unresolved. CDR3 length: 16 amino acids. V lost 1 base to trimming and J lost 0 bases, with 12 bases between them. Germline V lookup: CDR1 SGHAT, CDR2 FQNNGV.

This clone was detected only a few times. In DNA, the CDR3 is TGTGCCTGGAGGACAGGGCTCAAGCAGTACTTC. Translated: CAWRTGLKQYF. J is TRBJ2-7 and V is TRBV30; 7 nucleotides line up with TRBD1. Germline-derived CDR1 and CDR2 are GTSNPN and SVGIG (reference sequence). J gave up 8 bases and V 3 bases, and 4 bases lay outside the gene matches. The CDR3 covers 11 residues.

The V gene is TRBV9, the J gene TRBJ2-5; no definite D call. The germline V and J ends were trimmed by 7 bases and 2 bases, with 21 bases remaining between them. Germline values: CDR1 SGDLS, CDR2 YYNGEE. This CDR3 contains 16 residues. This chain's CDR3 is CASPRTLAGEQETQYF. The CDR3 DNA reads TGTGCCAGCCCTCGCACGCTGGCAGGTGAGCAAGAGACCCAGTACTTC.

This clone was recorded once. In DNA, the CDR3 is TGTGCCAGTAGTACGCAGATTCAAGAGACCCAGTACTTC. It translates to CASSTQIQETQYF. The gene calls are TRBV19 and TRBJ2-5; D not certain. Germline CDR1 is LNHDA and CDR2 is SQIVND (reference sequence). V dropped 4 bases and J dropped 2 bases, with 8 bases sitting between them. This CDR3 is 13 amino acids long. Variable domain in full (rest from reference TRBV19 and TRBJ2-5): DGGITQSPKYLFRKEGQNVTLSCEQNLNHDAMYWYRQDPGQGLRLIYYSQIVNDFQKGDIAEGYSVSREKKESFPLTVTSAQKNPTAFYLCASSTQIQETQYFGPGTRLLVL.

This sequence joins TRBV27 and TRBJ2-2; 7 nucleotides line up with TRBD2. CDR1 is MNHEY and CDR2 is SMNVEV in the germline V gene (reference sequence). Trimming removed 6 bases from V and 2 bases from J; junction bases left unmatched: 3. This CDR3 is 14 amino acids long. The CDR3 reads CASSLAANTGELFF. For the CDR3, the DNA is TGTGCCAGCAGCCTAGCGGCCAACACCGGGGAGCTGTTTTTT.

The chain recombines TRBV9 with TRBJ1-4; 7 positions match TRBD1. From germline, CDR1 is SGDLS and CDR2 YYNGEE. The CDR3 is 15 amino acids. Unmatched junction bases numbered 3, after V lost 0 bases and J lost 4 bases. CDR3: CASSVGGTVNEKLFF. Here the CDR3 DNA reads TGTGCCAGCAGCGTAGGGGGGACAGTTAATGAAAAACTGTTTTTT.

The chain recombines TRBV2 with TRBJ2-3, with TRBD1 matching over 7 bases. The CDR3 extends over 14 amino acids. Germline V gene lookup returns CDR1 SNHLY and CDR2 FYNNEI. V lost 8 bases to trimming and J lost 7 bases; unmatched junction nucleotides: 12. CDR3: CASYFGTVPNTQYF. The CDR3 nucleotides are TGTGCCAGCTATTTCGGGACAGTCCCCAATACGCAGTATTTT.

V usage is TRBV27 and J usage is TRBJ2-1; 8 bases map to TRBD2. The germline V gene has CDR1 MNHEY and CDR2 SMNVEV (reference sequence). The CDR3 contains 16 residues. Germline trimming cut 6 bases from V and 5 bases from J; bases unmatched to any gene: 12. The CDR3 nucleotides are TGTGCCAGCAGGACCGGGGGACTAGAGAATAACAATGAGCAGTTCTTC. Its protein product is CASRTGGLENNNEQFF.

The rearrangement joins TRBV12-3 or TRBV12-4 to TRBJ2-3, with a possible D match to TRBD1 (5 bases). CDR3 length equals 13 residues. V was cut by 2 bases and J by 4 bases, with 7 bases left in between. In nucleotides, the CDR3 is TGTGCCAGCAGTTTAAGGGGTCCAGATACGCAGTATTTT. Protein: CASSLRGPDTQYF.

The J gene is TRBJ1-2, the V gene TRBV19, with D possibly matching TRBD1 (5 bases). With 5 bases removed from V and 6 bases from J, the gap between germline ends came to 13 bases. In germline, CDR1 is LNHDA, CDR2 SQIVND (reference sequence). The CDR3 contains 13 residues. The CDR3 coding sequence is TGTGCCAGTAGTGGAACTATGGACAATGGCTACACCTTC. Its protein product is CASSGTMDNGYTF.

The chain couples TRBV5-1 to TRBJ2-1; 7 bases align to TRBD2. From germline, CDR1 is SGHRS and CDR2 YFSETQ. The CDR3 length is 14 residues. V dropped 5 bases and J dropped 1; count of bases not matched to a gene: 3. CDR3 DNA sequence: TGCGCCAGCAGAGAGCGGGATTCCTACAATGAGCAGTTCTTC. As protein: CASRERDSYNEQFF.

The chain recombines TRBV24-1 with TRBJ2-3, with 10 positions matching TRBD1. The CDR3 spans 14 residues. V dropped 5 bases and J dropped 4; count of bases not matched to a gene: 2. The germline V gene has CDR1 KGHDR and CDR2 SFDVKD. The CDR3 loop reads CATSVTGGSDTQYF. CDR3 DNA: TGTGCCACCAGTGTGACAGGGGGCTCAGATACGCAGTATTTT.

The chain has TRBV10-3 and TRBJ2-1, with 11 bases lining up with TRBD2. Trimming at V came to 0 bases and at J to 7 bases, leaving 2 bases not matched to a gene. CDR1 ENHRY and CDR2 SYGVKD come from the germline V gene. The CDR3 spans 15 residues. CDR3 nucleotides: TGTGCCATCAGTGAGTCGGCTAGCGGGAGGAATGAGCAGTTCTTC. Translating it yields CAISESASGRNEQFF.

The chain's CDR3 is CASSNRDRANEQFF. Here the CDR3 DNA reads TGTGCCAGCAGCAACCGGGACAGGGCCAATGAGCAGTTCTTC. This chain links TRBV7-9 with TRBJ2-1; 9 positions agree with TRBD1. This CDR3 has 14 residues. V was clipped by 5 bases and J by 6 bases; unmatched bases: 5. Germline V gene lookup returns CDR1 SEHNR and CDR2 FQNEAQ (reference sequence).